What follows are 4 T cell receptor beta chains derived from one specimen sequenced in a study of blood T cell repertoires in COVID-19. Some clones are missing from TCRdb's copy, which holds only in-frame ones; the method was immunoSEQ multiplex PCR. The repertoire holds a few hundred thousand clones, with 82% as singletons. The sequenced sample consisted of peripheral blood. These receptor sequences come from a woman aged 18 to 35 with acute or convalescent COVID-19.

This clone was detected a few times. The chain links TRBV7-9 to TRBJ2-7; a possible D gene is TRBD1 (6 bases). The CDR3 totals 16 residues. In germline, CDR1 is SEHNR, CDR2 FQNEAQ (reference sequence). V lost 1 base, J lost 4 bases, and 17 bases lay in between. CDR3 nucleotides: TGTGCCAGCAGCTTAGGGGAGACAGGCGTTAAATACGAGCAGTACTTC. Its protein is CASSLGETGVKYEQYF.

This clone was recorded many times. At one of its ends the junction is not consistent with the germline gene, which may arise from a read error. The rearrangement joins TRBV30 to TRBJ2-5, with D perhaps matching TRBD1 (6 bases). This CDR3 has 12 residues. Germline V lookup: CDR1 GTSNPN, CDR2 SVGIG (reference sequence). The CDR3 sequence: CAWRDRLDRLDF. CDR3 nucleotide sequence: TGTGCCTGGAGAGATAGGCTAGACAGGCTGGACTTC.

This clone appeared once. The V and J genes are TRBV5-1 and TRBJ1-2; D is unclear. This CDR3 is built from 15 residues. V dropped 4 bases and J dropped 8 bases, with 21 bases sitting between them. Germline assignment: CDR1 SGHRS and CDR2 YFSETQ. For the CDR3, the DNA is TGCGCCAGCAGCCGGATTGGTGGGGAGGGAGGCGGCTACACCTTC. Its translation: CASSRIGGEGGGYTF.

On this clone itself: This same CDR3 is encoded by further DNA sequences in the sample. V usage is TRBV4-3 and J usage is TRBJ2-7, with TRBD2 identical over 10 bases. Germline V gives CDR1 LGHNA, CDR2 YSLEER. CDR3 length equals 13 residues. The V and J ends lost 4 bases and 3 bases, in that order; junction bases with no gene match: 0. The CDR3 coding sequence is TGCGCCAGCAGCCGGACTAGCGGCTACGAGCAGTACTTC. It encodes CASSRTSGYEQYF.